The clone carrying this T cell receptor (beta chain) was picked up one time. Authors' analysis steps: Reference gene primer amplification in the assay estimated nucleated cell counts. Here immunoSEQ multiplex PCR was the method, and the copy in TCRdb shows in-frame clones only, minus some. The V and J calls and clone size come from that table; D and trimming were worked out from the DNA. The table has about 330,000 clones, roughly 88% seen once; the top ten hold 3% to 4%. Trimming left V 6 bases short and J 6 bases short, with 14 bases between. The CDR3 consists of 13 residues. CDR1 and CDR2 (germline): MGHRA, YSYEKL. The data are from a study of blood T cell repertoires in COVID-19. At the level of the study: T cells, B-cell-depleted T cells, or PBMCs provided the cDNA or gDNA that served as material.

Sequenced material: peripheral blood. The chain recombines TRBV4-1 with TRBJ2-5; the D gene is possibly TRBD2 (5 bases). The receptor's source is a woman aged 50 to 60 with active or convalescent COVID-19. CDR3 protein: CASSVTSMQTQYF. The CDR3 bases are TGCGCCAGCAGTGTAACTAGTATGCAGACCCAGTACTTC.